This T cell receptor (beta chain) was observed in a study of prognosis after radiotherapy for stage I lung cancer. Overall study context: Stage I non-small cell lung cancer patients were enrolled between April 2018 and early 2019. The patient group consisted of about a dozen men and a handful of women whose ages spanned about 53 to 95, median approximately 70 years.

A volume of roughly 5.8 milliliters of peripheral blood was collected by draw at each of two time points. Amplicons of TCR beta CDR3 were generated from genomic DNA by two-round multiplex PCR. TRBV and TRBJ genes each had their own specific primers in first-round PCR. TCRdb used MiXCR to reprocess the multiplex PCR reads, holding one entry per CDR3 protein. In the table there are more than 15,000 distinct CDR3 sequences, 15% to 20% of which are singletons. This clonotype occurred many times. Its cognate antigen is unknown. Study findings and constraints: Tumor specificity was not determined for the expanded TCR clones.

This CDR3 region has 15 residues. Trimming pared 3 bases from V and 0 bases from J, leaving 8 bases between. Germline CDR1 and CDR2: LNHDA and SQIVND (reference sequence). The receptor was isolated from a donor aged 50 or older with non-small cell lung cancer. V usage is TRBV19 and J usage is TRBJ2-2; D ambiguous. Sample: PBMCs, taken before or after stereotactic body radiation therapy (not recorded which). The CDR3 nucleotides read TGTGCCAGTAGTATTCTCCATACGAACACCGGGGAGCTGTTTTTT. This translates into CASSILHTNTGELFF. The whole variable domain, remainder taken from reference TRBV19 and TRBJ2-2, is DGGITQSPKYLFRKEGQNVTLSCEQNLNHDAMYWYRQDPGQGLRLIYYSQIVNDFQKGDIAEGYSVSREKKESFPLTVTSAQKNPTAFYLCASSILHTNTGELFFGEGSRLTVL.